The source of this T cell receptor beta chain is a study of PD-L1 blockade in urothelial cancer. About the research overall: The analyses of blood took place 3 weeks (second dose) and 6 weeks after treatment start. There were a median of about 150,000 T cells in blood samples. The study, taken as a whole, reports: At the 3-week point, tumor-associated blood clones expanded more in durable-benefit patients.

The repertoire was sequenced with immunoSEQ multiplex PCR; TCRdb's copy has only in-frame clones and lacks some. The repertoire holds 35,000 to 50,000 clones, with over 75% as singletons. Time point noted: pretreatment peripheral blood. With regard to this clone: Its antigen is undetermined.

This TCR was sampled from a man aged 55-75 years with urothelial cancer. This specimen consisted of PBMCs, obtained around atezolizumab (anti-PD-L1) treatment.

The CDR3: CASSVNREGEQYF. The CDR3 DNA sequence: TGTGCCAGCAGCGTTAACAGGGAGGGTGAGCAGTACTTC. The chain recombines TRBV7-9 with TRBJ2-7, with D possibly matching TRBD2 (7 bases). V lost 5 bases and J 7 bases, leaving 15 bases between the germline ends. CDR3 size: 13 residues. The germline CDR1 and CDR2 sequences are SEHNR and FQNEAQ (reference sequence).